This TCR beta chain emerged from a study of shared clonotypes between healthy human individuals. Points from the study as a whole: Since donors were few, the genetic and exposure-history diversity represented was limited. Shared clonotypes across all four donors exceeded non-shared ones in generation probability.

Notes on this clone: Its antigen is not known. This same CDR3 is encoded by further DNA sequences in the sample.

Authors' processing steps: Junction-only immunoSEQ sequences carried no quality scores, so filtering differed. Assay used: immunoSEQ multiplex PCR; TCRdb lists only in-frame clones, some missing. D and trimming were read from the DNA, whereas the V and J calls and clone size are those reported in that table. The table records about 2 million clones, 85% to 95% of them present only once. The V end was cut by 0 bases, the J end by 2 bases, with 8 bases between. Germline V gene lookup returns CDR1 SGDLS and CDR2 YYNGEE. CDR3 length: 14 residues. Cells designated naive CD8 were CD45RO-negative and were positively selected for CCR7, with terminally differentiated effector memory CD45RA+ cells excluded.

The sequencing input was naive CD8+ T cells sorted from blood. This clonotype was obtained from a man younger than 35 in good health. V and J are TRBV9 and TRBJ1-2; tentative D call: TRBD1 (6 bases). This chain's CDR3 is CASSVGRGNYGYTF. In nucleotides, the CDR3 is TGTGCCAGCAGCGTAGGCAGGGGCAACTATGGCTACACCTTC.